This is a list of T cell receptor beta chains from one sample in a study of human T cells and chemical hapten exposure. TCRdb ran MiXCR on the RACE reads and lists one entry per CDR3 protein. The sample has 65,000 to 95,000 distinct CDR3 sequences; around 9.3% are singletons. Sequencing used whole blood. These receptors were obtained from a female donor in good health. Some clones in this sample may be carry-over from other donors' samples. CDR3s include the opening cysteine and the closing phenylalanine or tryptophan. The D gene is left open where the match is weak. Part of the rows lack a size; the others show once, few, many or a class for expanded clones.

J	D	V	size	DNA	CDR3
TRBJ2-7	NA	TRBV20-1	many	TGCAGTGCTGGCAGACAGTCCTACGAGCAGTACTTC	CSAGRQSYEQYF
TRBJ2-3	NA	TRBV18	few	TGTGCCAGCTCACCGGCCGGGATCGCAGATACGCAGTATTTT	CASSPAGIADTQYF
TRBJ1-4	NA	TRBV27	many	TGTGCCAGCAGTTTCGGCAGGGGCTTCGCAACTAATGAAAAACTGTTTTTT	CASSFGRGFATNEKLFF
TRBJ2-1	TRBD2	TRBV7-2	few	TGTGCCAGCAGCTTCACTCGCGGGGGGCCCAATGAGCAGTTCTTC	CASSFTRGGPNEQFF
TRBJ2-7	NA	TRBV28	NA	TGTGCCAGCAGCTGTACTTACGAGCAGTACTTC	CASSCTYEQYF
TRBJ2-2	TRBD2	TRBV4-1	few	TGCGCCAGCAGCCATATAGTAGCGGGGATGAAGAACACCGGGGAGCTGTTTTTT	CASSHIVAGMKNTGELFF
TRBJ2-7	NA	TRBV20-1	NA	TGCAGTGCTACAACAGGGTTCGAGCAGTACTTC	CSATTGFEQYF
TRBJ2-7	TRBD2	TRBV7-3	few	TGTGCCAGCAGCACATATAGCGGGGGGGCCAACGAGCAGTACTTC	CASSTYSGGANEQYF
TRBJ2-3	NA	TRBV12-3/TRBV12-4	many	TGTGCCAGCAGTTTTCGACCGGGTACGCAGTATTTT	CASSFRPGTQYF
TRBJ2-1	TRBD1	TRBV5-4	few	TGTGCCAGCAGCTTGGGGGGAAGGACAGGGGGCTACAATGAGCAGTTCTTC	CASSLGGRTGGYNEQFF
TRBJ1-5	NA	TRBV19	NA	TGTGCCAGTAGTCCCCGACGGGCGAACCGCAATCAGCCCCAGCATTTT	CASSPRRANRNQPQHF
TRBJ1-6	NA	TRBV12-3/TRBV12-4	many	TGTGCCAGCAGTTCTCGGGCCGGGGCAGGGAAATCACCCCTCCACTTT	CASSSRAGAGKSPLHF
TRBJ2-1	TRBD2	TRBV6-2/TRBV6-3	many	TGTGCCAGCTCGCAGCGGGGGGATTTGGATGAGCAGTTCTTC	CASSQRGDLDEQFF
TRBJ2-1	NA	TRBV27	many	TGTGCCAGCAGTTCTGGCCGGGGGAATGAGCAGTTCTTC	CASSSGRGNEQFF
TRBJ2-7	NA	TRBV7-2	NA	TGTGCCAGCAGCCTGTCCGGGACAAAGGGTTCCTACGAGCAGTACTTC	CASSLSGTKGSYEQYF
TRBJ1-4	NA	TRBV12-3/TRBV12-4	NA	TGTGCCAGCAGTTTAATAGTTGGAGGGCCGCGAAATGAAAAACTGTTTTTT	CASSLIVGGPRNEKLFF
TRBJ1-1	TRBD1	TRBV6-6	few	TGTGCCAGCAGTTACTCCGGGACAGGGGGTGATTACACTGAAGCTTTCTTT	CASSYSGTGGDYTEAFF
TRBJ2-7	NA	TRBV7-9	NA	TGTGCCAGCAGCCCGACAGCCTCCTACGAGCAGTACTTC	CASSPTASYEQYF
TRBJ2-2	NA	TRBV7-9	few	TGTGCCAGCAGCTTAGAGGGGTCCCAGGCCACCGGGGAGCTGTTTTTT	CASSLEGSQATGELFF
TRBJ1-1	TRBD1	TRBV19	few	TGTGCCAGTAGTATGAAAGGGGGCGTTGAAGCTTTCTTT	CASSMKGGVEAFF
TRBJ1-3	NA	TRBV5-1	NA	TGCGCCAGCAGCACAGACGGCTTAAGCTCTGGAAACACCATATATTTT	CASSTDGLSSGNTIYF
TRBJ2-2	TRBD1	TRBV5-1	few	TGCGCCAGCAGCTCACAGGGGGCAACGTCGTATAGGGACACCGGGGAGCTGTTTTTT	CASSSQGATSYRDTGELFF
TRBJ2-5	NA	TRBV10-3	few	TGTGCCATCAGTGACAGTCTAGTTCAAGAGACCCAGTACTTC	CAISDSLVQETQYF
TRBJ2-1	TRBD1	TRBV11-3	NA	TGTGCCAGCAGCGTAACCGGGACAGTCTTCCGCAATGAGCAGTTCTTC	CASSVTGTVFRNEQFF
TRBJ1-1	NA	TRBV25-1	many	TGTGCCAGCAGTCTTTCGGGGTACACTGAAGCTTTCTTT	CASSLSGYTEAFF
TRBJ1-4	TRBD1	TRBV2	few	TGTGCCAGCGGGACAGGGACTGAAAAACTGTTTTTT	CASGTGTEKLFF
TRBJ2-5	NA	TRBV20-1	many	TGCAGTGCTAGAGTTTGGAATCGCCAAGAGACCCAGTACTTC	CSARVWNRQETQYF
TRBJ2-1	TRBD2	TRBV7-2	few	TGTGCCAGCAGCTTAGATCGGGCTAGCGGGGGTTACCGAGGTGAGCAGTTCTTC	CASSLDRASGGYRGEQFF
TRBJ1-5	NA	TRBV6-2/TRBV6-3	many	TGTGCCAGCAGTTACTCTTTGCAGGACGGTGATTATCAGCCCCAGCATTTT	CASSYSLQDGDYQPQHF
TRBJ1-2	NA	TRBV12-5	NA	TGTGCTAGTGGTTTCCACCCCAAGAGTGGCTATGGCTACACCTTC	CASGFHPKSGYGYTF
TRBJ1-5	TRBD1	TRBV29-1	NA	TGCAGCGTTACAGGGGGCGGCAATCAGCCCCAGCATTTT	CSVTGGGNQPQHF
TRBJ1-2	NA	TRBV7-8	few	TGTGCCAGCAGCTTACGTTCGGGGGGCCTTGGCTACACCTTC	CASSLRSGGLGYTF
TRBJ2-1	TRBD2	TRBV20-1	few	TGCAGTGCTGGGGGCGGGGGGGCCCTCGATTCGTTCTTC	CSAGGGGALDSFF
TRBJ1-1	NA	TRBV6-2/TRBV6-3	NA	TGTGCCAGCAGTTACTCGCAGGGGAACACTGAAGCTTTCTTT	CASSYSQGNTEAFF
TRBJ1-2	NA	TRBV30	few	TGTGCCTGGAGTGATCGGGGAAATGGCTACACCTTC	CAWSDRGNGYTF
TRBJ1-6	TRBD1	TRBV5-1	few	TGCGCCAGCAGCCTGGGACAGCTTAATTCACCCCTCCACTTT	CASSLGQLNSPLHF
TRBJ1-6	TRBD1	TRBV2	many	TGTGCCAGCCGGGGACAGGGCGATAATTCACCCCTCCACTTT	CASRGQGDNSPLHF
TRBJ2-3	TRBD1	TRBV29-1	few	TGCAGCGGCATCCGGGACAGGGTGACAGATACGCAGTATTTT	CSGIRDRVTDTQYF
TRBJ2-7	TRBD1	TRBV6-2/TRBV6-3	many	TGTGCCAGCAGTACGATGGACAGGGCCCACGAGCAGTACTTC	CASSTMDRAHEQYF
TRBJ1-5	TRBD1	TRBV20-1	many	TGCAGTGCCCTACAGGGGGACCAGCCCCAGCATTTT	CSALQGDQPQHF
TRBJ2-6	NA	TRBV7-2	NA	TGTGCCAGCAGTCCCACTGGGGTCGTAGGGTCTGGGGCCAACGTCCTGACTTTC	CASSPTGVVGSGANVLTF
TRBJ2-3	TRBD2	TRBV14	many	TGTGCCAGCAGCCAAAAGCGAGCGGGGAGCACAGATACGCAGTATTTT	CASSQKRAGSTDTQYF
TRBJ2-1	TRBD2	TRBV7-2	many	TGTGCCAGCAACCGCGGGGGACTCTACAATGAGCAGTTCTTC	CASNRGGLYNEQFF
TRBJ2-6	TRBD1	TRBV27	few	TGTGCCAGCAGTCCCAGGACAGGGTTTGGGGCCAACGTCCTGACTTTC	CASSPRTGFGANVLTF
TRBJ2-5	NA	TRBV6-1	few	TGTGCCAGCAGTGACGGGGGCTGGGCCCAGTACTTC	CASSDGGWAQYF